The clone carrying this TCR beta chain was detected many times. No antigen is known for it. The data derive from a study of T cell repertoires in cytomegalovirus infection. Study-wide context: Public TCR beta signatures provided an indication of both CMV infection and a matching HLA type. Overall study results and limits: Identification of carriers of CMV plus the relevant HLA was performed using cumulative public TCR beta family frequency. The response measured ex vivo was dominated by TCR beta clonotypes (HLA-C-restricted and CMV-specific).

MiXCR was run by TCRdb on the reads, yielding one entry per CDR3 protein. The data show 400,000 or so distinct CDR3 sequences, approximately 31% seen once. CDR3 length: 14 amino acids. Germline CDR1 and CDR2: SSHAT and FNYEAQ (reference sequence). Trimming left V 5 bases short and J 2 bases short, with 10 bases between. Source material: PBMCs. The source is a human donor in good health (CMV status not recorded). Some clones in this sample may be carry-over from other donors' samples. This chain joins TRBV7-7 and TRBJ2-1; no clear D gene. CDR3 protein: CASSQSLAYNEQFF. The CDR3 coding sequence is TGTGCCAGCAGCCAATCGCTAGCCTACAATGAGCAGTTCTTC.